This TCR beta chain originates from a study of OX40 agonist ivuxolimab in advanced cancers. Method: immunoSEQ multiplex PCR; TCRdb's copy keeps in-frame clones and lacks some. The sample shows roughly 80,000 clones, 75% to 90% of them seen only once. This CDR3 comprises 15 residues. Germline V CDR1 and CDR2: SGHRS, YFSETQ. The V end lost 0 bases, the J end lost 0 bases, and 9 bases lay between the germline ends. To note about this clone: Its antigen is undetermined.

The study's findings and limits: On average, CD8+ T cells had more expanded clones than CD4+.

This specimen consisted of CD4+ or CD8+ T cells sorted from blood, obtained in a trial of the OX40 agonist ivuxolimab. V and J are TRBV5-1 and TRBJ1-2, with no clear D. This receptor was obtained from an adult with an advanced solid tumor such as melanoma, head and neck, liver or kidney cancer. The CDR3 region has the DNA TGCGCCAGCAGCTTGGAACACGGCCCTAACTATGGCTACACCTTC. This gives the protein CASSLEHGPNYGYTF.